The 17 T cell receptor beta chains reported below all come from one sample, sequenced in a study of cytomegalovirus exposure and HLA in healthy donors. PCR used 60 Vbeta primers and 13 Jbeta primers. Clones were sequenced by immunoSEQ multiplex PCR, and TCRdb holds only the in-frame ones, with some missing. The profile shows about 37,000 clones, around 70% of them singletons. The sample taken for sequencing was PBMCs. The source of these receptors is a man aged 25 to 40 in good health and CMV-seronegative.

By share of the sample, this clone is medium-sized. V is TRBV4-1 and J is TRBJ2-1; 10 bases align to TRBD2. Trimming at V came to 1 base and at J to 7 bases, leaving 7 bases not matched to a gene. CDR3 size: 16 residues. CDR1 is MGHRA and CDR2 is YSYEKL in the germline V gene. The CDR3 DNA sequence: TGCGCCAGCAGCCAAGTGTCTAGCGGGAGTTTAAATGAGCAGTTCTTC. It is translated as CASSQVSSGSLNEQFF.

Concerning this clone: One end of the junction does not line up with germline, which may come from a read error. The chain recombines TRBV6-1 with TRBJ1-2, with TRBD1 matching over 9 bases. The length of the CDR3 is 13 residues. Germline V gene lookup returns CDR1 MNHNS and CDR2 SASEGT. The CDR3 loop reads CASKRQGGDGYPF. Written as DNA, the CDR3 is TGTGCCAGCAAGAGACAGGGGGGAGATGGCTACCCCTTC.

The chain recombines TRBV6-4 with TRBJ1-1, with a possible D match to TRBD1 (6 bases). Trimming took 6 bases from V and 5 from J, leaving 16 bases between them. Per the germline V gene, CDR1 is MRHNA and CDR2 is SNTAGT. The CDR3 totals 14 residues. CDR3 DNA sequence: TGTGCCAGCAGCCCCGGGGGGCCGGAAACTGAAGCTTTCTTT. It is translated as CASSPGGPETEAFF.

The chain joins TRBV29-1 to TRBJ2-5; 10 nucleotides match TRBD1. This CDR3 comprises 13 residues. The junction had 4 bases not matched to a gene; V was cut back by 6 bases and J by 3 bases. The V gene's germline CDR1 is SQVTM and CDR2 ANQGSEA. In DNA form, the CDR3 reads TGCAGCGTGCTGGGACAGGGGAAAGAGACCCAGTACTTC. As protein: CSVLGQGKETQYF.

The chain couples TRBV5-4 to TRBJ2-7, with 9 bases lining up with TRBD1. The CDR3 contains 14 residues. Unmatched junction bases numbered 7, after V lost 4 bases and J lost 5 bases. From germline, CDR1 is SGHNT and CDR2 YYREEE (reference sequence). DNA of the CDR3: TGTGCCAGCAGCCACCGACAGGGGGACGACGAGCAGTACTTC. Translated: CASSHRQGDDEQYF.

V gene TRBV15 combines with J gene TRBJ2-7, with D possibly TRBD1 on 5 matching bases. CDR1 is LNHNV, CDR2 YYDKDF, per germline (reference sequence). This CDR3 is built from 17 residues. V was pared by 1 base and J by 0 bases, with 16 bases between. The CDR3 DNA follows: TGTGCCACCAGCAGAGCCCAGGGTACCAGCCGCTCCTACGAGCAGTACTTC. It specifies CATSRAQGTSRSYEQYF.

The V call is TRBV5-4, the J call TRBJ2-7, with TRBD1 matching over 9 bases. V gave up 5 bases and J gave up 0 bases; unmatched junction bases: 6. CDR1 is SGHNT, CDR2 YYREEE, per germline (reference sequence). This CDR3 region has 15 residues. The CDR3 bases are TGTGCCAGCAGACCGGGGACAGGGCCCTCCTACGAGCAGTACTTC. Translating it yields CASRPGTGPSYEQYF. The entire variable domain, with the rest obtained from reference TRBV5-4 and TRBJ2-7, is as follows: ETGVTQSPTHLIKTRGQQVTLRCSSQSGHNTVSWYQQALGQGPQFIFQYYREEENGRGNFPPRFSGLQFPNYSSELNVNALELDDSALYLCASRPGTGPSYEQYFGPGTRLTVT.

This chain uses TRBV5-1 with TRBJ2-1; 8 nucleotides match TRBD2. CDR3 length equals 16 residues. Germline V gene sequence: CDR1 SGHRS, CDR2 YFSETQ. The junction had 10 bases not matched to a gene; V was cut back by 1 base and J by 7 bases. The CDR3: CASSLFSGGPRNEQFF. In DNA form, the CDR3 reads TGCGCCAGCAGCTTGTTCTCGGGGGGGCCTCGGAATGAGCAGTTCTTC.

The CDR3 protein is CASSFTQNPSYGYTF. The CDR3 coding sequence is TGTGCCAGCAGTTTCACACAGAATCCCTCCTATGGCTACACCTTC. The chain employs TRBV6-1 and TRBJ1-2, with D unresolved. CDR3 length: 15 residues. The V end was cut by 5 bases, the J end by 4 bases, with 17 bases between. Germline V lookup: CDR1 MNHNS, CDR2 SASEGT.

The chain is built from TRBV28 and TRBJ2-1, with D maybe TRBD2 (5 bases). The CDR3 spans 13 residues. The V gene's germline CDR1 is MDHEN and CDR2 SYDVKM. Trimming stripped 4 bases from V and 10 bases from J, with 14 bases between. In nucleotides, the CDR3 is TGTGCCAGCAGTTCCACGAAGGGAGAAGAGCAGTTCTTC. This gives the protein CASSSTKGEEQFF.

The gene calls are TRBV11-1 and TRBJ2-2, with 10 bases fitting TRBD2. V lost 5 bases and J lost 0; bases outside the gene matches: 3. This CDR3 has 16 residues. Germline loops: CDR1 SGHAT, CDR2 FQDESV (reference sequence). The CDR3: CASSKTSGANTGELFF. In DNA form, the CDR3 reads TGTGCCAGCAGCAAAACTAGCGGGGCGAACACCGGGGAGCTGTTTTTT.

The chain couples TRBV5-1 to TRBJ2-1, with TRBD2 matching 10 bases. J lost 7 bases, V lost 4 bases, and 11 bases had no gene match. The CDR3 is 16 amino acids. Germline V gives CDR1 SGHRS, CDR2 YFSETQ. For the CDR3, the DNA is TGCGCCAGCAGCGCTTCTAGCGGGAGTTGGTCAAATGAGCAGTTCTTC. It translates to CASSASSGSWSNEQFF. The entire variable domain, with the rest obtained from reference TRBV5-1 and TRBJ2-1, is as follows: KAGVTQTPRYLIKTRGQQVTLSCSPISGHRSVSWYQQTPGQGLQFLFEYFSETQRNKGNFPGRFSGRQFSNSRSEMNVSTLELGDSALYLCASSASSGSWSNEQFFGPGTRLTVL.

The chain uses TRBV19 and TRBJ2-5; weak D call: TRBD2 (6 bases). Trimming took 4 bases from V and 2 from J, leaving 17 bases between them. Germline lookup yields CDR1 LNHDA and CDR2 SQIVND (reference sequence). This CDR3 contains 16 residues. The CDR3 loop is CASSTSSRGNQETQYF. The CDR3 nucleotides read TGTGCCAGTAGTACCTCAAGTCGCGGGAATCAAGAGACCCAGTACTTC.

J is TRBJ1-5 and V is TRBV5-8, with D possibly TRBD1 on 5 matching bases. In germline, CDR1 is SGHTS, CDR2 YDEGEE. V was clipped by 1 base and J by 1 base, with 9 bases between them. The CDR3 extends over 15 amino acids. CDR3: CASSLYPGSNQPQHF. The DNA of the CDR3 is TGTGCCAGCAGCTTGTACCCAGGGAGCAATCAGCCCCAGCATTTT.

The chain uses TRBV2 and TRBJ2-2; 11 bases line up with TRBD2. Germline V gene lookup returns CDR1 SNHLY and CDR2 FYNNEI. CDR3 length: 16 amino acids. V lost 10 bases and J lost 8; bases outside the gene matches: 15. CDR3 coding DNA: TGTGCCACAAGGGGTTTTAGCGGGAGGGCCGCGGGGGAGCTGTTTTTT. Its protein product is CATRGFSGRAAGELFF.

The genes are TRBV5-1 and TRBJ2-5; a weak D match, TRBD2 (6 bases). CDR1 and CDR2 (germline): SGHRS, YFSETQ. The V end was cut by 4 bases, the J end by 5 bases, with 15 bases between. CDR3 length equals 14 residues. The CDR3 is CASSPMGLAETQYF. The CDR3 DNA follows: TGCGCCAGCAGCCCGATGGGGCTAGCGGAGACCCAGTACTTC. Full variable domain (missing parts from reference TRBV5-1 and TRBJ2-5): KAGVTQTPRYLIKTRGQQVTLSCSPISGHRSVSWYQQTPGQGLQFLFEYFSETQRNKGNFPGRFSGRQFSNSRSEMNVSTLELGDSALYLCASSPMGLAETQYFGPGTRLLVL.

This clone has a handful of counts. This chain connects TRBV28 to TRBJ2-2; 9 bases match TRBD1. This CDR3 region has 15 residues. Trimming removed 5 bases from V and 6 bases from J; junction bases left unmatched: 7. Germline values: CDR1 MDHEN, CDR2 SYDVKM. CDR3 in DNA: TGTGCCAGCAGTCCATACAGGGGGCTATCCGGGGAGCTGTTTTTT. Its translation is CASSPYRGLSGELFF.